What follows are 19 T cell receptor beta chains derived from one specimen sequenced in a study of cytomegalovirus exposure and HLA in healthy donors. Use of 60 Vbeta and 13 Jbeta primers characterized the PCR. TCRdb's table, derived via immunoSEQ multiplex PCR, lists solely in-frame clones and lacks some. The sample has over 150,000 clones; 80% are singletons. Sequencing input: PBMCs. The source of these receptors is a boy aged 10-17 years in good health and CMV-seronegative.

As concerns this clone: This same CDR3 is encoded by further DNA sequences in the sample. The gene calls are TRBV5-8 and TRBJ1-3, with TRBD1 matching 8 bases. This CDR3 spans 16 amino acids. Germline assignment: CDR1 SGHTS and CDR2 YDEGEE. J gave up 0 bases and V 4 bases, and 6 bases lay outside the gene matches. CDR3: CASSGGQAYSGNTIYF. DNA for the CDR3: TGTGCCAGCAGCGGGGGACAGGCTTACTCTGGAAACACCATATATTTT.

The chain combines TRBV10-3 with TRBJ2-7, with 7 bases fitting TRBD1. Trimming at V came to 4 bases and at J to 3 bases, leaving 6 bases not matched to a gene. Germline V gene data show CDR1 as ENHRY and CDR2 as SYGVKD. This CDR3 contains 14 residues. The CDR3 coding sequence is TGTGCCATCAGTGGACGACAGGGCAGCTACGAGCAGTACTTC. Amino acids: CAISGRQGSYEQYF.

This clone was counted only a few times. Other DNA sequences within the sample encode an identical CDR3. The chain couples TRBV6-5 to TRBJ1-2, with 8 bases matching TRBD1. Germline V gene lookup returns CDR1 MNHEY and CDR2 SVGAGI. With V trimmed by 5 bases and J by 2 bases, 4 bases remained unmatched. The CDR3 has 14 amino acids. In nucleotides, the CDR3 is TGTGCCAGCAGTACGGACAGGGCAAACTATGGCTACACCTTC. This encodes CASSTDRANYGYTF.

This rearrangement joins TRBV11-2 to TRBJ2-4, with D perhaps TRBD1 (7 bases). Trimming stripped 1 base from V and 13 bases from J, with 23 bases between. Germline V gene lookup returns CDR1 SGHAT and CDR2 FQNNGV. The CDR3 is made up of 16 amino acids. Here the CDR3 reads CASSLGGVQGGPRQYF. The CDR3 DNA follows: TGTGCCAGCAGCTTAGGGGGGGTGCAGGGGGGCCCTCGACAGTACTTC.

The chain recombines TRBV30 with TRBJ1-6; no firm D call. Looked up from germline, CDR1 is GTSNPN and CDR2 is SVGIG (reference sequence). Between the trimmed V and J ends, which lost 5 bases and 0 bases, there was a span of 14 bases. The CDR3 is 16 amino acids. The CDR3 DNA follows: TGTGCCTGGCGAGGGCAGGCCACCTCCTATAATTCACCCCTCCACTTT. This gives the protein CAWRGQATSYNSPLHF.

This clone showed up just once. This chain uses TRBV9 with TRBJ2-7; D is possibly TRBD2 (6 bases). Germline lookup yields CDR1 SGDLS and CDR2 YYNGEE. V was cut by 2 bases and J by 0 bases, with 15 bases left in between. This CDR3 is built from 16 residues. The CDR3 protein is CASSVGTAFSSYEQYF. CDR3 coding DNA: TGTGCCAGCAGCGTCGGGACTGCCTTTAGCTCCTACGAGCAGTACTTC.

This clone was seen just once. This sequence joins TRBV11-2 and TRBJ2-1; 9 bases line up with TRBD2. The germline V gene has CDR1 SGHAT and CDR2 FQNNGV. The CDR3 has 17 amino acids. V shed 5 bases and J 3 bases; nucleotides not matched to a gene: 11. The CDR3 nucleotides read TGTGCCAGCAGCCCGATCGGCGGGAGGGCTAACTACAATGAGCAGTTCTTC. The encoded protein is CASSPIGGRANYNEQFF.

This clone was found a few times. The chain uses TRBV5-4 and TRBJ1-4; a possible D gene is TRBD1 (6 bases). CDR1 is SGHNT, CDR2 YYREEE, per germline (reference sequence). The V gene lost 3 bases and the J gene lost 4 bases, with 13 bases spanning the gap. This CDR3 region has 15 residues. The CDR3 region is CASSSGQRLNEKLFF. The CDR3 region has the DNA TGTGCCAGCAGCTCCGGACAGCGTCTTAATGAAAAACTGTTTTTT.

This chain joins TRBV30 and TRBJ2-2; D is possibly TRBD1 (6 bases). V was pared by 4 bases and J by 8 bases, with 8 bases between. Germline values: CDR1 GTSNPN, CDR2 SVGIG (reference sequence). The CDR3 is 11 amino acids. The CDR3 DNA reads TGTGCCTGGAATCAGGGGGGGGAGCTGTTTTTT. This gives the protein CAWNQGGELFF.

V and J are TRBV9 and TRBJ1-2; 10 bases match TRBD1. J was trimmed by 8 bases and V by 0 bases; bases with no gene match: 1. The CDR3 covers 13 residues. Germline CDR1 and CDR2: SGDLS and YYNGEE. CDR3 loop: CASSVATGGGYTF. The CDR3 bases are TGTGCCAGCAGCGTAGCGACAGGGGGCGGCTACACCTTC.

The V and J genes are TRBV4-1 and TRBJ2-7; 7 nucleotides align to TRBD1. Germline loops: CDR1 MGHRA, CDR2 YSYEKL. There are 15 residues in the CDR3. The trim removed 2 bases at V and 3 bases at J, leaving 7 bases unmatched. The CDR3 DNA follows: TGCGCCAGCAGCCAAAGGTCGGGACAGCTCTACGAGCAGTACTTC. Protein sequence: CASSQRSGQLYEQYF.

The CDR3 nucleotides read TGTGCCAGCAGCTTAGTCCAGGGGGCAGAGACCCAGTACTTC. As protein: CASSLVQGAETQYF. This chain uses TRBV7-2 with TRBJ2-5; TRBD1 matches at 8 bases. Losses at the gene ends were 1 base for V and 4 bases for J; bases not matched to a gene: 2. There are 14 residues in the CDR3. Looked up from germline, CDR1 is SGHTA and CDR2 is FQGNSA.

This clone was observed a handful of times. This rearrangement joins TRBV6-1 to TRBJ1-1, with TRBD1 as a possible D gene (5 bases). Between the trimmed V and J ends, which lost 6 bases and 4 bases, there was a span of 18 bases. The CDR3 has 15 amino acids. CDR1 is MNHNS and CDR2 is SASEGT in the germline V gene. The CDR3 DNA sequence: TGTGCCAGCAGCTCAACGCCGGGGGGAGGCACTGAAGCTTTCTTT. This sequence encodes CASSSTPGGGTEAFF.

The V call is TRBV6-6, the J call TRBJ2-7; D possibly corresponds to TRBD1 (6 bases). The CDR3 is 13 amino acids. Germline-derived CDR1 and CDR2 are MNHNY and SVGAGI (reference sequence). The V gene lost 7 bases and the J gene lost 6 bases, with 16 bases spanning the gap. The CDR3: CASTPGHGVEQYF. The CDR3 DNA reads as TGTGCCAGCACGCCGGGACACGGTGTCGAGCAGTACTTC.

The chain links TRBV9 to TRBJ1-1; TRBD1 agrees at 12 bases. Germline V gene data show CDR1 as SGDLS and CDR2 as YYNGEE. V shed 0 bases, J shed 4 bases, and the junction held 13 bases outside the gene matches. This CDR3 contains 19 residues. The CDR3 DNA is TGTGCCAGCAGCGTAGCTAGGGACAGGGGGCTGGGGGTAGGCACTGAAGCTTTCTTT. This encodes CASSVARDRGLGVGTEAFF. The complete variable domain, with remaining parts taken from reference TRBV9 and TRBJ1-1, reads DSGVTQTPKHLITATGQRVTLRCSPRSGDLSVYWYQQSLDQGLQFLIQYYNGEERAKGNILERFSAQQFPDLHSELNLSSLELGDSALYFCASSVARDRGLGVGTEAFFGQGTRLTVV.

This clone was recorded a few times. J is TRBJ1-2 and V is TRBV6-1; D unclear. The CDR3 length is 14 residues. The germline V and J ends were trimmed by 3 bases and 2 bases, with 10 bases remaining between them. Germline V gives CDR1 MNHNS, CDR2 SASEGT. CDR3 bases: TGTGCCAGCAGTGATCCTCGGAGGAACTATGGCTACACCTTC. Its protein product is CASSDPRRNYGYTF.

The CDR3 here is CASSITLRRQPQHF. The CDR3 DNA follows: TGTGCCAGTAGTATCACCTTAAGGAGGCAGCCCCAGCATTTT. J is TRBJ1-5 and V is TRBV19, with D hard to call. V gave up 3 bases and J gave up 7 bases, with 13 bases separating them. The germline CDR1 and CDR2 sequences are LNHDA and SQIVND (reference sequence). The CDR3 covers 14 residues.

This chain uses TRBV11-2 with TRBJ2-3; TRBD1 matches at 10 bases. Unmatched junction bases numbered 11, after V lost 0 bases and J lost 2 bases. From germline, CDR1 is SGHAT and CDR2 FQNNGV. The CDR3 loop spans 19 amino acids. The CDR3 coding sequence is TGTGCCAGCAGCTTAGAGCTCGACAGGGGGCGCCCCTACACAGATACGCAGTATTTT. Translating it yields CASSLELDRGRPYTDTQYF.

In its sample, this clone was seen a few times. The gene calls are TRBV7-9 and TRBJ1-1; D unresolved. The CDR3 is made up of 15 amino acids. Trimming stripped 3 bases from V and 1 base from J, with 12 bases between. CDR1 is SEHNR and CDR2 is FQNEAQ in the germline V gene (reference sequence). The CDR3 coding sequence is TGTGCCAGCAGCTTTACACTGGGGAGGAACACTGAAGCTTTCTTT. Translation gives CASSFTLGRNTEAFF.